Included here is one TCR beta chain sequence, with context. CDR3 length: 16 residues. Germline V gene sequence: CDR1 LGHNA, CDR2 YNFKEQ. The junction had 12 bases not matched to a gene; V was cut back by 4 bases and J by 5 bases. Profiled with immunoSEQ multiplex PCR; TCRdb holds only in-frame clones, not every one. The sample comprises roughly 10,000 clones, approximately 40% of which are singletons, and about 13% rests with the top ten. The record originates from a study of graft-versus-host responses after intestinal transplantation. Study-level information: Recipients were all induced with anti-thymocyte globulin, then given tacrolimus and steroids for around 3 years.

Whole-study results and caveats: Association was observed between peak circulating GvH clone levels and early post-transplant HvG declines. GvH clonotypes were identified within recipient marrow, with a subset emerging first in ileum or blood.

The culture paired roughly 200,000 irradiated violet-dye-labeled stimulators with roughly 200,000 CFSE-labeled responders. The rearrangement uses TRBV4-2 and TRBJ2-5; 8 bases are shared with TRBD2. This material consisted of alloreactive CD8+ T cells from a mixed lymphocyte reaction culture, taken before intestinal transplant. Subset described: CFSE-low proliferating T cells sorted from roughly six-day pre-transplant mixed lymphocyte reaction (GvH or HvG direction). This clonotype was sampled from a human patient who received an intestinal transplant. The CDR3 reads CASSPTLGGGGETQYF. The CDR3 DNA sequence: TGTGCCAGCAGCCCCACTCTCGGGGGGGGTGGGGAGACCCAGTACTTC.